This T cell receptor beta chain was captured by sequencing in a study of blood T cell repertoires in COVID-19. Data came from immunoSEQ multiplex PCR; TCRdb stores just in-frame clones and leaves some out. The sample has 200,000 or so clones, 70% to 90% seen once. This clone was recorded once. The participants were between about 18 and 90 years old and came from some 23 US areas. Each participant's cohort was designated according to participant-reported clinical history. Specimen: PBMCs or T cells enriched from blood (not recorded which). The clonotype comes from a man between 25 and 39 years old who had recovered from COVID-19.

As DNA, the CDR3 is TGTGCCTGGGCGGGACAGGGAAGATACGGCTACACCTTC. The encoded protein is CAWAGQGRYGYTF. The chain employs TRBV30 and TRBJ1-2; 9 bases fit TRBD1. Per germline, CDR1 GTSNPN and CDR2 SVGIG (reference sequence). V shed 5 bases and J 8 bases; nucleotides not matched to a gene: 9. CDR3 length: 13 residues.